The 15 T cell receptor beta chains listed next were all sequenced from one sample in a study of T-cell reconstitution after alpha-beta-depleted transplantation in children. Unique molecular identifiers were incorporated into the prepared TCRbeta library. TCRdb fed the PCR reads into MiXCR, producing one record per CDR3 protein. The sample includes 750,000 to 950,000 distinct CDR3 sequences, roughly 15% of them seen just once. Sequenced here: PBMCs, mostly from graft donor cells, sampled 360 days after TCRalphabeta/CD19-depleted stem cell transplant. Source of these receptors: a male patient under 18 who had a stem cell transplant for acute lymphoblastic leukemia, so the T cells may come from the graft donor.

This clonotype was counted at least ten times. The rearrangement links TRBV7-2 to TRBJ1-6, with D possibly being TRBD1 (5 bases). V was pared by 3 bases and J by 6 bases, with 12 bases between. CDR1 and CDR2 from the germline V gene are SGHTA and FQGNSA. The length of the CDR3 is 15 residues. The CDR3 region has the DNA TGTGCCAGCAGCTTTCACGCAGGGCCTAATTCACCCCTCCACTTT. Its translation: CASSFHAGPNSPLHF.

The rearrangement links TRBV10-3 to TRBJ2-7; possible D gene TRBD2, 5 bases. Germline V gene lookup returns CDR1 ENHRY and CDR2 SYGVKD. Between the trimmed V and J ends, which lost 4 bases and 0 bases, there was a span of 31 bases. The CDR3 covers 21 residues. The CDR3 loop reads CAISGRTVGPSISGSSYEQYF. CDR3 DNA sequence: TGTGCCATCAGTGGTCGGACGGTAGGCCCATCAATAAGCGGAAGCTCCTACGAGCAGTACTTC.

This clonotype was seen more than once but under ten times. The chain couples TRBV12-3 or TRBV12-4 to TRBJ2-1; TRBD2 agrees at 12 bases. V shed 6 bases, J shed 5 bases, and the junction held 2 bases outside the gene matches. The CDR3 sequence is 14 residues long. CDR3 loop: CASSRTSGDNEQFF. DNA of the CDR3: TGTGCCAGCAGCCGGACTAGCGGGGACAATGAGCAGTTCTTC.

The J gene is TRBJ1-1, the V gene TRBV12-3 or TRBV12-4, with D tentatively TRBD1 (6 bases). The CDR3 is made up of 16 amino acids. The V gene lost 1 base and the J gene lost 1 base, with 13 bases spanning the gap. The CDR3 loop reads CASSLEGGISNTEAFF. DNA of the CDR3: TGTGCCAGCAGTTTAGAGGGGGGCATCTCGAACACTGAAGCTTTCTTT.

This clonotype was seen only a few times. The chain carries TRBV2 and TRBJ2-5, with 10 nucleotides matching TRBD2. Per the germline V gene, CDR1 is SNHLY and CDR2 is FYNNEI. The CDR3 totals 14 residues. Trimming removed 8 bases from V and 2 bases from J; junction bases left unmatched: 5. In DNA, the CDR3 is TGTGCCAGCCGACCGACTAGCGGGCAAGAGACCCAGTACTTC. Protein sequence: CASRPTSGQETQYF.

The chain recombines TRBV5-1 with TRBJ2-7; 8 nucleotides line up with TRBD2. The V segment lost 0 bases and the J segment 2 bases; nucleotides outside the gene matches: 13. The germline CDR1 and CDR2 sequences are SGHRS and YFSETQ. The CDR3 length is 18 residues. CDR3 loop: CASSLGPRGGGKTYEQYF. The CDR3 DNA is TGCGCCAGCAGCTTGGGGCCCCGGGGGGGAGGGAAGACCTACGAGCAGTACTTC.

This clonotype was found many times. The chain joins TRBV4-1 to TRBJ2-3; no clear D gene. The CDR3 consists of 12 residues. Germline V lookup: CDR1 MGHRA, CDR2 YSYEKL. Deletions cut 1 base from V and 5 bases from J, with 4 bases between. This chain's CDR3 is CASSQARDTQYF. CDR3 nucleotide sequence: TGCGCCAGCAGCCAAGCGAGAGATACGCAGTATTTT.

There are a few counts of this clonotype. This chain uses TRBV12-3 or TRBV12-4 with TRBJ1-3; a possible D gene is TRBD1 (6 bases). The CDR3 is 15 residues long. V was shortened by 5 bases and J by 2 bases, with 13 bases between the two germline ends. The DNA for the CDR3 is TGTGCCAGCAGTCGCACAGGGACCCCTGGAAACACCATATATTTT. This gives the protein CASSRTGTPGNTIYF.

This chain uses TRBV21-1 with TRBJ2-7. TRBV21-1 is marked as a pseudogene. The CDR3 covers 11 residues. Here the CDR3 reads CASRPSDKQYF. CDR3 bases: TGTGCCAGCAGGCCGTCTGACAAGCAGTACTTC.

This clonotype was seen at least ten times. The chain couples TRBV7-9 to TRBJ1-2; D unresolved. The CDR3 loop spans 16 amino acids. Germline V gene lookup returns CDR1 SEHNR and CDR2 FQNEAQ (reference sequence). The V and J ends lost 0 bases and 5 bases respectively, with 16 bases between them. CDR3 sequence (DNA): TGTGCCAGCAGCTTAGCTGAGGGCGGTCTGAGATATGGCTACACCTTC. This translates into CASSLAEGGLRYGYTF.

Ten or more counts support this clonotype. This chain links TRBV12-3 or TRBV12-4 with TRBJ2-1; TRBD2 might be the D (5 bases). The CDR3 contains 14 residues. V gave up 7 bases and J gave up 8 bases, with 18 bases separating them. The CDR3 DNA reads TGTGCCAGCACCCTGAGAGAGGGTAGTCATGAGCAGTTCTTC. It encodes CASTLREGSHEQFF.

Ten or more counts support this clonotype. V gene TRBV7-9 combines with J gene TRBJ2-7, with D uncertain. Trimming took off 2 bases at V and 5 bases at J, with 7 bases between the two ends. The CDR3 has 12 amino acids. Germline V gives CDR1 SEHNR, CDR2 FQNEAQ (reference sequence). The CDR3 sequence: CASSLLGNEQYF. CDR3 coding DNA: TGTGCCAGCAGCTTATTAGGGAACGAGCAGTACTTC.

This clonotype was seen a handful of times. V is TRBV5-1 and J is TRBJ2-3; D is perhaps TRBD2 (5 bases). The CDR3 is 16 residues long. Germline V gives CDR1 SGHRS, CDR2 YFSETQ. V was cut by 0 bases and J by 2 bases, with 13 bases left in between. CDR3 DNA sequence: TGCGCCAGCAGCTTGGGTTCTAGCTCAAACACAGATACGCAGTATTTT. Translating it yields CASSLGSSSNTDTQYF.

This chain links TRBV14 with TRBJ2-1; D uncertain. CDR1 and CDR2 (germline): SGHDN, FVKESK. V lost 0 bases and J 7 bases, leaving 7 bases between the germline ends. This CDR3 is built from 13 residues. In nucleotides, the CDR3 is TGTGCCAGCAGCCAAGATCAGTGGAATGAGCAGTTCTTC. It specifies CASSQDQWNEQFF.

This clonotype came up a few times. The chain joins TRBV12-3 or TRBV12-4 to TRBJ2-1; D gene ambiguous. V was shortened by 4 bases and J by 7 bases, with 11 bases between the two germline ends. There are 13 residues in the CDR3. CDR3: CASSSQAGNEQFF. The CDR3 DNA reads TGTGCCAGCAGTTCTCAAGCCGGGAATGAGCAGTTCTTC.